The entry below gives a single T cell receptor beta chain sequence along with its context. The antigen remains undetermined. It was by 5' RACE with UMI labels that the TRB cDNA libraries were prepared. After re-calling the 5' RACE reads, TCRdb lists one entry per CDR3 protein, DNA absent. This sample's clone table lists 95,000 to 100,000 distinct CDR3 sequences. The entry originates in a study of CXCR3-negative and CXCR3-positive naive CD8 T cells. Study observations and caveats: Similar TRBV-TRBJ usage was seen in naive cells (both CXCR3-negative and CXCR3-positive), but memory cells differed. When CXCR3-positive naive cells were set against CXCR3-negative naive cells, the former had more hydrophobic TRB CDR3s. Memory CD8+ cells showed much lower diversity, while both naive subsets were comparably high. Most assays used freshly isolated PBMCs, as cryopreservation partially reduced CXCR3.

The CDR3 sequence is 14 residues long. Germline assignment: CDR1 MGHRA and CDR2 YSYEKL. CD45RO-CCR7+CD27+CD95- defined naive CD8+ T cells. V usage is TRBV4-1 and J usage is TRBJ2-7. The clonotype was recovered from a human donor in good health. Some clones in this sample may be carry-over from other donors' samples. Sequenced material: naive CXCR3+ CD8+ T cells from blood. Subset indicated: CD45RO-CCR7+CD27+CD95- naive CD8+ T cells expressing CXCR3 (TNR3+). CDR3 protein: CASSQVGSSYEQYF.